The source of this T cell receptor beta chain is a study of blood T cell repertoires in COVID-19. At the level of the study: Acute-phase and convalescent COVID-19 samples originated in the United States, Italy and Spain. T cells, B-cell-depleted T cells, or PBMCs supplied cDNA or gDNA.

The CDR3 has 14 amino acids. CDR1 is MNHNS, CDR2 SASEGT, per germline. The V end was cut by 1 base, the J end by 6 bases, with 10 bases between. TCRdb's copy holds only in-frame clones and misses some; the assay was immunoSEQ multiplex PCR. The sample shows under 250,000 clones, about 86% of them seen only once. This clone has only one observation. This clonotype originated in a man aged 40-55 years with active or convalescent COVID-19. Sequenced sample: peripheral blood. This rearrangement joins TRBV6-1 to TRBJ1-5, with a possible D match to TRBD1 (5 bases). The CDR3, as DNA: TGTGCCAGCAGTGAAGTGGACATTGGTCAGCCCCAGCATTTT. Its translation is CASSEVDIGQPQHF.